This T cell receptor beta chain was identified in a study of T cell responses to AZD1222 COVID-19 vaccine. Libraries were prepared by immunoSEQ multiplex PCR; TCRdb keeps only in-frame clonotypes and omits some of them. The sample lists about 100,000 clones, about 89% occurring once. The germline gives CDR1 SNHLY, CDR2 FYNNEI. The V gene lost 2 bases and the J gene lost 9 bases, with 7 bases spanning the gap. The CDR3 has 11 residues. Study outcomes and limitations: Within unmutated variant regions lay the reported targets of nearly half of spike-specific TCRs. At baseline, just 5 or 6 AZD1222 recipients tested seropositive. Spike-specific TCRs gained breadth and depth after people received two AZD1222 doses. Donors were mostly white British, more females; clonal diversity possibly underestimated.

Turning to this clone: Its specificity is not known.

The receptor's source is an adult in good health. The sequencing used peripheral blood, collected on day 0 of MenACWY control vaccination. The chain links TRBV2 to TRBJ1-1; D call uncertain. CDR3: CASSELGKAFF. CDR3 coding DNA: TGTGCCAGCAGTGAATTGGGGAAAGCTTTCTTT.